This TCR beta chain was retrieved from a study of T cell responses to AZD1222 COVID-19 vaccine. Study-wide points: Females outnumbered males among donors, who were mostly white British; clonal diversity was possibly underestimated. Mapped onto spike, vaccine-associated CD4 TCRs spanned it and were dominant at 160-218 and 743-854. Of spike-specific TCRs, nearly half reportedly target regions left unmutated in variants.

With respect to this clone: The antigen is unknown.

Assay: immunoSEQ multiplex PCR; the TCRdb copy retains only in-frame clones and omits some. The sample contains some 110,000 clones, about 86% of which appear only once. Trimming removed 3 bases from V and 1 base from J, with 19 bases in between. The CDR3 has 17 amino acids. Germline-derived CDR1 and CDR2 are SNHLY and FYNNEI. The TCR comes from an adult who received the AZD1222 COVID-19 vaccine. V gene TRBV2 combines with J gene TRBJ2-7; no definite D call. The sequences come from peripheral blood, collected 28 days after the second AZD1222 dose. CDR3 bases: TGTGCCAGCAGTGACCTAAAGACTGGGAAGGGTTCCTACGAGCAGTACTTC. This encodes CASSDLKTGKGSYEQYF.